This TCR beta chain derives from a study of blood T cell repertoires in COVID-19. Study summary: The United States, Italy and Spain were the sources of the acute and convalescent COVID-19 samples. PBMCs, B-cell-depleted T cells, or T cells were the source of the cDNA or gDNA that made up the material.

In germline, CDR1 is SGHNT, CDR2 YYREEE (reference sequence). Trimming removed 2 bases from V and 2 bases from J, with 10 bases in between. The CDR3 runs to 14 residues. As processed by the authors: Amplification of reference gene primers was used by the study to estimate nucleated cell counts. Method: immunoSEQ multiplex PCR; TCRdb's copy keeps in-frame clones and lacks some. V and J calls and clone size are those listed in that table; D and trimming were worked out from the DNA. The sample has fewer than 45,000 clones; roughly three quarters are singletons. Material for sequencing was peripheral blood. This chain uses TRBV5-4 with TRBJ1-2; a weak D match, TRBD1 (5 bases). The sequence was collected from a man between 65 and 85 years old with acute or convalescent COVID-19. This chain's CDR3 is CASSFGRGNYGYTF. In nucleotides, the CDR3 is TGTGCCAGCAGCTTCGGGCGGGGGAACTATGGCTACACCTTC.